These T cell receptor beta chains were read from a single sample in a study of blood T cell repertoires in COVID-19. TCRdb keeps only in-frame clones here, not all; method: immunoSEQ multiplex PCR. The sample consists of about 130,000 clones, 90% of them appearing once. The sequenced material came from peripheral blood. These receptors were obtained from a man between 45 and 60 years old with active COVID-19. The CDR3 runs from the conserved cysteine through the conserved F or W. The order of the fields is V gene, D gene, J gene, clone size, CDR3 protein, CDR3 DNA. The D gene is left open where the match is weak. Rows give clone size only sometimes, using once, few, many, or a class for an expanded clone.

TRBV5-4	TRBD2	TRBJ2-6	.	CASSLDGGGTRANVLTF	TGTGCCAGCAGCTTGGACGGGGGGGGGACCCGGGCCAACGTCCTGACTTTC
TRBV5-1	.	TRBJ2-2	.	CASSRGLNTGELFF	TGCGCCAGCAGCAGGGGTCTAAACACCGGGGAGCTGTTTTTT
TRBV11-3	.	TRBJ1-1	once	CASSLDFRGTEAFF	TGTGCCAGCAGCTTAGATTTTAGGGGGACTGAAGCTTTCTTT
TRBV7-9	TRBD1	TRBJ1-4	.	CASSSPGTGDEKLFF	TGTGCCAGCAGCTCCCCCGGGACAGGGGATGAAAAACTGTTTTTT
TRBV2	.	TRBJ2-5	.	CAIGASGETQYF	TGTGCCATCGGGGCAAGCGGGGAGACCCAGTACTTC
TRBV7-2	.	TRBJ1-1	.	CASSPGMNTEAFF	TGTGCCAGCAGCCCGGGGATGAACACTGAAGCTTTCTTT
TRBV18	.	TRBJ1-1	.	CASSEQGSNTEAFF	TGTGCCAGCTCCGAACAGGGTTCGAACACTGAAGCTTTCTTT
TRBV6-2/TRBV6-3	.	TRBJ2-1	.	CASSYPPWGVASYNEQFF	TGTGCCAGCAGTTACCCCCCGTGGGGGGTGGCCTCCTACAATGAGCAGTTCTTC
TRBV24-1	.	TRBJ2-3	.	CATSSYDTQYF	TGTGCCACCAGTAGCTACGATACGCAGTATTTT
TRBV19	TRBD1	TRBJ2-2	.	CASSSRQGRTGELFF	TGTGCCAGTAGTAGCCGACAGGGTAGGACCGGGGAGCTGTTTTTT
TRBV27	TRBD2	TRBJ2-3	.	CASSLWGGADTQYF	TGTGCCAGCAGTTTATGGGGGGGTGCAGATACGCAGTATTTT